Sequencing of this T cell receptor beta chain was carried out in a study of cytomegalovirus exposure and HLA in healthy donors. A note on this clone: Its antigen is unknown.

The germline V gene encodes CDR1 WNHNN and CDR2 SYGVQD (reference sequence). CDR3 length: 10 amino acids. Libraries were prepared by immunoSEQ multiplex PCR; TCRdb keeps only in-frame clonotypes and omits some of them. The repertoire holds 130,000 or so clones, with 80% to 90% as singletons. General study results and limits: For cytomegalovirus status, the classifier reportedly gave diagnoses with high specificity and sensitivity. First-cohort TCR clusters were later found to tend to co-occur in the 120 or so validation repertoires. Cytomegalovirus association was listed for about 170 TCR beta chains.

The V and J genes are TRBV10-1 and TRBJ2-7; the D gene is possibly TRBD1 (5 bases). Sequenced input: PBMCs. The TCR comes from a woman aged 18-29 years in good health and CMV-seropositive. The CDR3 DNA is TGCCATATACAGGACTACGAGCAGTACTTC. Translation: CHIQDYEQYF.